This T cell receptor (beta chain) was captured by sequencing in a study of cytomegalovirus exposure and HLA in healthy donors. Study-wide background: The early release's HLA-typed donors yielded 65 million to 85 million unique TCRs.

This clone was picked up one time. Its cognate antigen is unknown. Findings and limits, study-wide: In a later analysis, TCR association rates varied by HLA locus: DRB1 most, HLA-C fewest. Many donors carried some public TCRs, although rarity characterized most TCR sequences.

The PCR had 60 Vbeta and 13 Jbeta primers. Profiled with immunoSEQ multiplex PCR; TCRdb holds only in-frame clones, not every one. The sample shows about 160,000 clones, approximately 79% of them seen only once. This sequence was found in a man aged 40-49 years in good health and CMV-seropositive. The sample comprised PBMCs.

CDR3 protein: CATSRALNSVFF. CDR3 DNA sequence: TGTGCCACCAGCAGAGCGTTGAATAGTGTGTTCTTC. The gene calls are TRBV15 and TRBJ2-1, with unresolved D. The CDR3 totals 12 residues. Germline V gene lookup returns CDR1 LNHNV and CDR2 YYDKDF (reference sequence). V was shortened by 1 base and J by 15 bases, with 13 bases between the two germline ends. Based on the CDR3 plus reference TRBV15 and TRBJ2-1, the full variable domain is DAMVIQNPRYQVTQFGKPVTLSCSQTLNHNVMYWYQQKSSQAPKLLFHYYDKDFNNEADTPDNFQSRRPNTSFCFLDIRSPGLGDTAMYLCATSRALNSVFFGPGTRLTVL.